This TCR beta chain originates from a study of cytomegalovirus exposure and HLA in healthy donors. Study-wide results and caveats: Researchers had no immune exposure information except CMV serostatus available.

The germline gives CDR1 WNHNN, CDR2 SYGVQD (reference sequence). The V gene lost 0 bases and the J gene lost 6 bases, with 8 bases spanning the gap. The CDR3 is 14 amino acids. The study ran its PCR with 60 Vbeta and 13 Jbeta primers. The table came from immunoSEQ multiplex PCR; TCRdb's copy has only in-frame clones and leaves some out. The sample consists of 140,000 to 150,000 clones, 55% to 85% of them appearing once. A remark on this clone: Its specificity is not known.

Sequencing input: PBMCs. This sequence joins TRBV10-1 and TRBJ2-2; D unclear. This TCR was recovered from a man in his forties in good health and CMV-seronegative. This CDR3 reads CASSESTYPGELFF. In DNA form, the CDR3 reads TGCGCCAGCAGTGAGTCGACATACCCCGGGGAGCTGTTTTTT.